The 24 T cell receptor beta chains given below trace back to one sample, sequenced in a study of T cells after yellow fever vaccination. TCRdb re-derived calls from the 5' RACE reads in MiXCR, one entry per CDR3 protein. The table records 250,000 to 300,000 distinct CDR3 sequences, about an eighth of them present only once. The sample was CD4+ T cells sorted from PBMCs, taken 45 days after the yellow fever booster vaccination. The receptors here all came from a man in his thirties or forties who received the YFV17D yellow fever vaccine.

This clonotype was counted a few times. This rearrangement joins TRBV9 to TRBJ1-6, with D possibly being TRBD1 (5 bases). Germline V CDR1 and CDR2: SGDLS, YYNGEE. CDR3 length: 15 amino acids. Trimming left V 0 bases short and J 7 bases short, with 11 bases between. CDR3 protein: CASSVEQAGNSPLHF. The CDR3 nucleotides read TGTGCCAGCAGCGTAGAACAGGCGGGAAATTCACCCCTCCACTTT.

The genes are TRBV6-5 and TRBJ2-2; 9 nucleotides agree with TRBD2. The ends lost 0 bases at V and 3 bases at J; junction bases unmatched: 8. The germline V gene encodes CDR1 MNHEY and CDR2 SVGAGI. CDR3 length: 18 amino acids. The CDR3 nucleotides read TGTGCCAGCAGTTACTCCCCCATAGCGGGAGTATACACCGGGGAGCTGTTTTTT. Translation: CASSYSPIAGVYTGELFF.

In this sample, this clonotype turned up a few times. The chain uses TRBV6-5 and TRBJ2-3; 9 bases agree with TRBD2. Germline CDR1 MNHEY, CDR2 SVGAGI. Unmatched junction bases numbered 6, after V lost 2 bases and J lost 0 bases. The CDR3 is 17 amino acids. DNA for the CDR3: TGTGCCAGCAGTTACCCTGGACTAGCGCCGAGCACAGATACGCAGTATTTT. Its translation is CASSYPGLAPSTDTQYF.

The rearrangement joins TRBV7-2 to TRBJ2-5; TRBD1 is a possible D gene (5 bases). V dropped 5 bases and J dropped 5 bases, with 15 bases sitting between them. The CDR3 spans 14 residues. Per germline, CDR1 SGHTA and CDR2 FQGNSA. The CDR3 is CASSRNVGDETQYF. CDR3 DNA: TGTGCCAGCAGCCGAAACGTAGGGGATGAGACCCAGTACTTC.

This clonotype was seen only a few times. The chain uses TRBV29-1 and TRBJ1-1; D gene uncertain. Germline V CDR1 and CDR2: SQVTM, ANQGSEA. V was shortened by 6 bases and J by 4 bases, with 15 bases between the two germline ends. The CDR3 length is 13 residues. The CDR3 spells CSVPSDIFTEAFF. CDR3 sequence (DNA): TGCAGCGTCCCCAGTGATATTTTCACTGAAGCTTTCTTT.

This clonotype was seen repeatedly, ten times or more. J is TRBJ2-1 and V is TRBV11-2, with 7 bases identical to TRBD2. V trimming: 4 bases; J trimming: 5 bases; junction bases outside the gene matches: 11. Per germline, CDR1 SGHAT and CDR2 FQNNGV. The CDR3 extends over 16 amino acids. The CDR3 nucleotides read TGTGCCAGCAGCTCCCGACTAGCAGGTTTCAACAATGAGCAGTTCTTC. Its translation: CASSSRLAGFNNEQFF.

The rearrangement joins TRBV19 to TRBJ2-1, with 7 bases aligning to TRBD2. The germline V gene encodes CDR1 LNHDA and CDR2 SQIVND (reference sequence). V trimming: 7 bases; J trimming: 1 base; junction bases outside the gene matches: 4. The CDR3 length is 14 residues. CDR3 nucleotide sequence: TGTGCCAGTACTCTAGCGGATTCCTACAATGAGCAGTTCTTC. Amino acid sequence: CASTLADSYNEQFF.

This clonotype was picked up many times. V is TRBV7-2 and J is TRBJ2-7, with D possibly matching TRBD1 (5 bases). V lost 5 bases and J 0 bases, leaving 17 bases between the germline ends. Germline lookup yields CDR1 SGHTA and CDR2 FQGNSA. This CDR3 contains 16 residues. The CDR3 loop reads CASSLGAGMSSYEQYF. In DNA, the CDR3 is TGTGCCAGCAGCCTGGGTGCAGGGATGAGCTCCTACGAGCAGTACTTC.

This clonotype was found a few times. The V gene is TRBV7-8, the J gene TRBJ2-2, with TRBD2 matching over 8 bases. CDR3 length: 18 amino acids. Looked up from germline, CDR1 is SGHVS and CDR2 is FQNEAQ. V shed 6 bases and J 2 bases; nucleotides not matched to a gene: 14. CDR3 amino acids: CASSYTGILAANTGELFF. CDR3 nucleotide sequence: TGTGCCAGCAGTTACACGGGTATACTAGCGGCCAACACCGGGGAGCTGTTTTTT.

The sample holds a few counts of this clonotype. This sequence joins TRBV20-1 and TRBJ2-5; the D call may be TRBD1 or TRBD2 (6 bases each). This CDR3 spans 13 amino acids. V lost 6 bases to trimming and J lost 0 bases, with 11 bases between them. Per germline, CDR1 DFQATT and CDR2 SNEGSKA (reference sequence). The CDR3 DNA reads TGCAGTGCAGGGGGGCGGTACCAAGAGACCCAGTACTTC. Translation: CSAGGRYQETQYF.

This clonotype occurred a few times. The V and J genes are TRBV7-8 and TRBJ2-7, with D unclear. This CDR3 region has 13 residues. The V end lost 3 bases, the J end lost 3 bases, and 9 bases lay between the germline ends. Germline V gene sequence: CDR1 SGHVS, CDR2 FQNEAQ. CDR3 DNA sequence: TGTGCCAGCAGCTTTGCCGTTGACTACGAGCAGTACTTC. It codes for CASSFAVDYEQYF.

A few counts support this clonotype. V gene TRBV2 combines with J gene TRBJ2-7; 12 bases match TRBD2. This CDR3 is built from 13 residues. The trim removed 5 bases at V and 9 bases at J, leaving 5 bases unmatched. Per the germline V gene, CDR1 is SNHLY and CDR2 is FYNNEI. The CDR3 spells CASSRLAGVLQYF. The CDR3 DNA reads as TGTGCCAGCAGTCGACTAGCGGGAGTTCTGCAGTACTTC.

The CDR3 loop reads CATSDFNDLAGAYETQYF. The CDR3 region has the DNA TGTGCCACCAGTGATTTTAACGATCTAGCGGGAGCCTACGAGACCCAGTACTTC. This chain links TRBV24-1 with TRBJ2-5; the match to TRBD2 covers 10 bases. This CDR3 is 18 amino acids long. Per germline, CDR1 KGHDR and CDR2 SFDVKD. V lost 1 base, J lost 5 bases, and 12 bases stayed unmatched.

The chain links TRBV12-3 or TRBV12-4 to TRBJ2-2, with D possibly being TRBD2 (5 bases). Trimming left V 6 bases short and J 3 bases short, with 11 bases between. The CDR3 length is 14 residues. The CDR3 DNA reads as TGTGCCAGCAGCCACCCGGGGTACACCGGGGAGCTGTTTTTT. This codes for CASSHPGYTGELFF.

This clonotype was counted between two and nine times. The chain links TRBV7-2 to TRBJ2-3; D ambiguous. The germline V gene has CDR1 SGHTA and CDR2 FQGNSA. The CDR3 runs to 12 residues. V lost 4 bases and J 7 bases, leaving 9 bases between the germline ends. The CDR3 sequence: CASSYNTNTQYF. CDR3 in DNA: TGTGCCAGCAGCTATAATACGAATACGCAGTATTTT.

This clonotype was observed a handful of times. This chain links TRBV6-4 with TRBJ2-1; perhaps TRBD2 as D (5 bases). Per the germline V gene, CDR1 is MRHNA and CDR2 is SNTAGT. The V and J ends lost 6 bases and 6 bases respectively, with 15 bases between them. The CDR3 covers 14 residues. The CDR3 bases are TGTGCCAGCAGAACACAGAGGGCTTCCAATGAGCAGTTCTTC. Translated, it gives CASRTQRASNEQFF.

The rearrangement joins TRBV4-3 to TRBJ2-5; 9 bases agree with TRBD2. The CDR3 is made up of 16 amino acids. Germline-derived CDR1 and CDR2 are LGHNA and YSLEER. V lost 0 bases and J lost 3; bases outside the gene matches: 5. The CDR3 is CASSQDMTSGKETQYF. CDR3 DNA sequence: TGCGCCAGCAGCCAAGATATGACTAGCGGCAAAGAGACCCAGTACTTC.

This clonotype occurred many times. The genes are TRBV20-1 and TRBJ2-2, with 12 bases identical to TRBD2. Germline-derived CDR1 and CDR2 are DFQATT and SNEGSKA (reference sequence). This CDR3 contains 16 residues. V lost 0 bases and J lost 2; bases outside the gene matches: 1. CDR3 residues: CSARDGLAGNTGELFF. The CDR3 nucleotides are TGCAGTGCTAGAGACGGACTAGCGGGAAACACCGGGGAGCTGTTTTTT.

The chain uses TRBV12-5 and TRBJ1-5; D not resolved. The CDR3 is 14 amino acids. The germline V gene has CDR1 LGHNT and CDR2 FRNRAP. The V end lost 1 base, the J end lost 3 bases, and 7 bases lay between the germline ends. The CDR3, as DNA: TGTGCTAGTGGTTTGGAAGGATTCAATCAGCCCCAGCATTTT. Amino acids: CASGLEGFNQPQHF.

The gene calls are TRBV21-1 and TRBJ2-1; TRBD1 reflects the table's D call only, with no check against the DNA. TRBV21-1 is annotated as a pseudogene. CDR3 length equals 13 residues. The DNA for the CDR3 is TGTGCCAGCAGCAAAGCGTCCGGGGATGAGCAGTTCTTC. Its translation: CASSKASGDEQFF.

The CDR3 coding sequence is TGTGCCTGGAGTGGCGGCGGGAGGGCCACGGGGGAGCTGTTTTTT. Its translation: CAWSGGGRATGELFF. This chain links TRBV30 with TRBJ2-2; 9 nucleotides match TRBD2. V dropped 1 base and J dropped 8; count of bases not matched to a gene: 8. The CDR3 consists of 15 residues. Germline loops: CDR1 GTSNPN, CDR2 SVGIG (reference sequence).

This chain joins TRBV20-1 and TRBJ2-7; no definite D call. Trimming cost V 6 bases and J 3 bases, with 9 bases left between them. Germline values: CDR1 DFQATT, CDR2 SNEGSKA (reference sequence). This CDR3 has 11 amino acids. The CDR3 bases are TGCAGTGCGACAAAAAGCTACGAGCAGTACTTC. Amino acid sequence: CSATKSYEQYF.

This clonotype was recorded many times. The gene calls are TRBV6-1 and TRBJ2-7; 9 positions match TRBD1. CDR1 and CDR2 (germline): MNHNS, SASEGT. V was pared by 6 bases and J by 0 bases, with 6 bases of the junction left unmatched. The CDR3 is 15 amino acids. Here the CDR3 DNA reads TGTGCCAGCAGCGGAGGACAGGGGAGCTCCTACGAGCAGTACTTC. Residues: CASSGGQGSSYEQYF.

This clonotype has a handful of counts. V gene TRBV12-3 or TRBV12-4 combines with J gene TRBJ2-2; 8 nucleotides line up with TRBD2. Germline trimming cut 6 bases from V and 7 bases from J; bases unmatched to any gene: 7. This CDR3 contains 14 residues. Here the CDR3 reads CASSPGLGHGELFF. Here the CDR3 DNA reads TGTGCCAGCAGCCCGGGACTAGGTCACGGGGAGCTGTTTTTT.